What follows describes a single TCR beta chain. This specimen comes from a study of T cells in Graves' hyperthyroidism and ophthalmopathy. Amplification of TCR beta CDR3 regions was performed using RNA transcripts as template. The HTBI set primed first-round TCR CDR3 RT-PCR. Each CDR3 protein is one row after TCRdb ran MiXCR on the multiplex PCR reads. The sample carries about 740,000 distinct CDR3 sequences, 14% recorded once. V shed 5 bases, J shed 10 bases, and the junction held 9 bases outside the gene matches. Germline loops: CDR1 MNHNS, CDR2 SASEGT. This CDR3 spans 13 amino acids. No ophthalmopathy progression within 18 months constituted stable Graves' hyperthyroidism. Newly diagnosed patients aged 18 to 65 had hyperthyroidism of under 2 months' duration.

Sequenced input: blood. The chain links TRBV6-1 to TRBJ2-3; 7 bases are a match to TRBD2. This clonotype was obtained from a woman aged 18 to 35 with Graves' hyperthyroidism. The CDR3 DNA is TGTGCCAGCAGTCTCCCCGGGAGCGGGGCGCAGTATTTT. It yields the protein CASSLPGSGAQYF.